This T cell receptor (beta chain) came from a study of blood T cell repertoires in COVID-19. This CDR3 is built from 13 residues. The germline V gene has CDR1 SGHTA and CDR2 FQGNSA. V was clipped by 6 bases and J by 6 bases, with 13 bases between them. The repertoire was sequenced with immunoSEQ multiplex PCR; TCRdb's copy has only in-frame clones and lacks some. The sample has about 280,000 clones; 85% to 90% are singletons. The sequence was obtained from a human donor in a cohort sampled during active COVID-19. Sequenced sample: peripheral blood. The chain couples TRBV7-2 to TRBJ2-3; possibly TRBD1 for D (5 bases). The CDR3 reads CASSYLGADTQYF. Here the CDR3 DNA reads TGTGCCAGCAGTTACCTAGGGGCGGATACGCAGTATTTT.